What follows is one TCR beta chain and its context. Its specificity is not known. The germline V gene has CDR1 SQVTM and CDR2 ANQGSEA. The CDR3 is 13 amino acids. The TCR beta profiling, which covered VDJ combination and CDR3 sequence, was carried out using genomic DNA as the template. Each CDR3 protein gets one entry after TCRdb re-called the reads with MiXCR. This sample has about 180,000 distinct CDR3 sequences, with around half found just once. This sample is drawn from a study of CD8+CD57+ T cells in acquired aplastic anemia. Study summary: Sorted CD4+ plus CD8+ cells gave DNA averaging roughly 3 ug. Where healthy donors were concerned, CD4+ cells averaged about 10 million reads. Points from the study as a whole: About 27 CD8+ CDR3 sequences were shared between patients and controls. Levels of CD8+ Simpson's diversity were not significantly distinct in patients versus controls.

This clonotype was sampled from a human donor in good health. The chain recombines TRBV29-1 with TRBJ2-7; TRBD1 aligns across 9 bases. The sample consisted of sorted CD4+, CD8+, or CD8+CD57+ T cells (not recorded which) from PBMCs. CDR3 in amino acids: CIIQTGQGYEQYF. CDR3 DNA sequence: TGCATCATACAGACGGGACAGGGCTACGAGCAGTACTTC.